This T cell receptor beta chain was documented in a study of CD8+CD57+ T cells in acquired aplastic anemia. Study overall: The study obtained an average of roughly 3 ug of DNA from sorted CD4+ and CD8+ cells. Where healthy donors were concerned, CD4+ cells averaged about 10 million reads. Regarding the study as a whole: Patients had under 30 CD8+ CDR3 sequences in common with controls (the shared set). Patient and control CD8+ Simpson's diversity was not significantly different.

TCR beta VDJ and CDR3 profiles were obtained from a genomic DNA template. TCRdb re-called the reads through MiXCR, storing one row per CDR3 protein. The repertoire holds some 210,000 distinct CDR3 sequences, around 60% seen once, with around 28% in the top ten. CDR3 length: 13 amino acids. Germline V gives CDR1 SGDLS, CDR2 YYNGEE. The germline V and J ends were trimmed by 8 bases and 0 bases, with 11 bases remaining between them. The table lists this clonotype with many counts. The antigen remains undetermined. The V gene is TRBV9, the J gene TRBJ1-2; D possibly corresponds to TRBD1 (5 bases). Sequenced material: sorted CD4+, CD8+, or CD8+CD57+ T cells (not recorded which) from PBMCs. The source is a human donor in good health. CDR3 DNA sequence: TGTGCCAGTTGGGGCGCCTCTAACTATGGCTACACCTTC. This gives the protein CASWGASNYGYTF. The complete variable domain, with remaining parts taken from reference TRBV9 and TRBJ1-2, reads DSGVTQTPKHLITATGQRVTLRCSPRSGDLSVYWYQQSLDQGLQFLIQYYNGEERAKGNILERFSAQQFPDLHSELNLSSLELGDSALYFCASWGASNYGYTFGSGTRLTVV.